This T cell receptor beta chain derives from a study of PD-1 blockade in classical Hodgkin lymphoma. Study results and limitations: A significant rise in TCR diversity was seen by C4D1 for CD4+ cells but not for CD8+ cells. Complete responders' baseline diversity resembled that of newly diagnosed patients. Relapsed/refractory patients reportedly had lower baseline diversity than newly diagnosed patients.

There are 15 residues in the CDR3. Germline CDR1 and CDR2: LNHDA and SQIVND (reference sequence). The V end was cut by 7 bases, the J end by 0 bases, with 12 bases between. Sequencing used immunoSEQ multiplex PCR; TCRdb keeps in-frame clones, though not all of them. The profile shows about 27,000 clones, 70% to 80% of them singletons. Remarks on this clone: As yet, its antigen is unknown.

Relapse was seen in all patients after autologous stem cell transplantation, and brentuximab vedotin exposure was variable. It was by magnetic negative selection that CD4+ T cells were purified from thawed PBMCs. Reported best responses ranged across complete response, partial response or progressive disease. Source: CD4+ T cells from blood, taken at baseline. This clonotype originated in a human donor with classical Hodgkin lymphoma. This rearrangement joins TRBV19 to TRBJ1-4; no firm D call. The CDR3 here is CASNSDGATNEKLFF. CDR3 sequence (DNA): TGTGCCAGTAACTCGGACGGTGCAACTAATGAAAAACTGTTTTTT. Drawing the rest from reference TRBV19 and TRBJ1-4, the complete variable domain is DGGITQSPKYLFRKEGQNVTLSCEQNLNHDAMYWYRQDPGQGLRLIYYSQIVNDFQKGDIAEGYSVSREKKESFPLTVTSAQKNPTAFYLCASNSDGATNEKLFFGSGTQLSVL.